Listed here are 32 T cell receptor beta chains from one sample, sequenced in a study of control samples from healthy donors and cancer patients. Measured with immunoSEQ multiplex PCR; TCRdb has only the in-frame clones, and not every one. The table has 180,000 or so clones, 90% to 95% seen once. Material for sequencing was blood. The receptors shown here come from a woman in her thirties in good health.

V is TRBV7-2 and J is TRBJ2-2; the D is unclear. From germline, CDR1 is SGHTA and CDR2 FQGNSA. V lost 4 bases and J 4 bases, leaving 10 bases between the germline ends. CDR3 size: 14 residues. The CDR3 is CASSWGLSTGELFF. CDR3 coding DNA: TGTGCCAGCAGCTGGGGATTAAGCACCGGGGAGCTGTTTTTT.

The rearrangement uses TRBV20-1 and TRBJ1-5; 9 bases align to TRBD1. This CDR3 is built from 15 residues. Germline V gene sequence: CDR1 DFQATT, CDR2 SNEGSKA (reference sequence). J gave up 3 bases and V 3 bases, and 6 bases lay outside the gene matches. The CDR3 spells CSASGRDRVNQPQHF. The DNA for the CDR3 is TGCAGTGCTAGTGGCCGGGACAGGGTCAATCAGCCCCAGCATTTT.

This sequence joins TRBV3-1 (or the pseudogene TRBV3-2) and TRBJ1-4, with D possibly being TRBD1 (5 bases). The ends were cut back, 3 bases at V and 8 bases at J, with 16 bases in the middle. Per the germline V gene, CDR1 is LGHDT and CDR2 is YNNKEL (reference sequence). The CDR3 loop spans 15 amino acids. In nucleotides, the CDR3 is TGTGCCAGCAGCCAGTTGACGGGGGGACGGGAAAAACTGTTTTTT. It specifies CASSQLTGGREKLFF.

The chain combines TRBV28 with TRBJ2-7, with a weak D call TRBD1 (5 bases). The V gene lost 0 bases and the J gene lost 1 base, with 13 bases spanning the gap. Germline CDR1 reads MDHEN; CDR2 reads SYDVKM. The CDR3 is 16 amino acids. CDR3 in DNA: TGTGCCAGCAGTTTATGGGCGGCAGGGCAGTCCTACGAGCAGTACTTC. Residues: CASSLWAAGQSYEQYF.

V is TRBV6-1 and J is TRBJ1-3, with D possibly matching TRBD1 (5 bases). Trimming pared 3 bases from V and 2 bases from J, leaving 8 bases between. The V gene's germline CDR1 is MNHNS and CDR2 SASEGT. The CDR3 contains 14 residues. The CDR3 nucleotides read TGTGCCAGCAGTGAGGGGGAAGCTGGAAACACCATATATTTT. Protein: CASSEGEAGNTIYF.

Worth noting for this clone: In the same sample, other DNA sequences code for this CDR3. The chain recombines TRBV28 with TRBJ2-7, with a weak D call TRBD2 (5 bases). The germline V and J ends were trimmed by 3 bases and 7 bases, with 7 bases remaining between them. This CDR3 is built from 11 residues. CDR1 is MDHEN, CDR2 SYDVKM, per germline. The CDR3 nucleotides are TGTGCCAGCAGTTTGAGGGAAGAGCAGTACTTC. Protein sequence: CASSLREEQYF. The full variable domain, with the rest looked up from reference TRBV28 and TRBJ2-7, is DVKVTQSSRYLVKRTGEKVFLECVQDMDHENMFWYRQDPGLGLRLIYFSYDVKMKEKGDIPEGYSVSREKKERFSLILESASTNQTSMYLCASSLREEQYFGPGTRLTVT.

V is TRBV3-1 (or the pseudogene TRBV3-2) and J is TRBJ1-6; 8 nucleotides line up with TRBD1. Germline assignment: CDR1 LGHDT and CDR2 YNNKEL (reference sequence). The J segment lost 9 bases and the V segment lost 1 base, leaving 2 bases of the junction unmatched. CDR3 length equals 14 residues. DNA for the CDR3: TGTGCCAGCAGCCAAGCAGGGGGCAGTTCACCCCTCCACTTT. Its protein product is CASSQAGGSSPLHF.

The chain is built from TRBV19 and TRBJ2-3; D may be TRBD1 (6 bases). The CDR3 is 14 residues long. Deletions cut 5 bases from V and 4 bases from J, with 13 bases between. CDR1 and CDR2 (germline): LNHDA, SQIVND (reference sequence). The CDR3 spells CASSPRGPPDTQYF. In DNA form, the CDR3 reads TGTGCCAGTAGTCCCAGGGGTCCCCCAGATACGCAGTATTTT.

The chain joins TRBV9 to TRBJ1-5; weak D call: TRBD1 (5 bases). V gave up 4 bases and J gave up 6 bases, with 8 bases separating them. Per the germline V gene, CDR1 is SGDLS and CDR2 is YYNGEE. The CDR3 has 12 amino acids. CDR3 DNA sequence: TGTGCCAGCAGCACCAGGGTTCAGCCCCAGCATTTT. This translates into CASSTRVQPQHF.

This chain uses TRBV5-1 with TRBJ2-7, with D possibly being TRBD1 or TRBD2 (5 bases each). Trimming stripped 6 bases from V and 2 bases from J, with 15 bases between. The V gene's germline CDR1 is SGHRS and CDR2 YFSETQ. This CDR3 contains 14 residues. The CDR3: CASTPTPGPYEQYF. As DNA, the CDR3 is TGCGCCAGCACCCCTACCCCGGGACCCTACGAGCAGTACTTC.

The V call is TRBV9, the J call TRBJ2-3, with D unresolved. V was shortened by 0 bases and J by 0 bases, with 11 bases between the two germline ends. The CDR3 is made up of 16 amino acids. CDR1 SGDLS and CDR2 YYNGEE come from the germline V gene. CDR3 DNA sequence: TGTGCCAGCAGCGTAGTCAGCGATCCTAGCACAGATACGCAGTATTTT. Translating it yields CASSVVSDPSTDTQYF.

The CDR3: CASSQGAGLNEKLFF. The CDR3 region has the DNA TGTGCCAGCAGCCAAGGTGCAGGCCTTAATGAAAAACTGTTTTTT. J is TRBJ1-4 and V is TRBV3-1 (or the pseudogene TRBV3-2); D not certain. The V gene lost 1 base and the J gene lost 4 bases, with 10 bases spanning the gap. Germline CDR1 LGHDT, CDR2 YNNKEL (reference sequence). The CDR3 has 15 residues.

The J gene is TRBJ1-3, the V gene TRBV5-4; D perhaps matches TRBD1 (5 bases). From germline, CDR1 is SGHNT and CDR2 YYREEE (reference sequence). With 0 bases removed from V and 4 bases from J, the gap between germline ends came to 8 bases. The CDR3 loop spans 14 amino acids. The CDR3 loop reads CASSLGGRGNTIYF. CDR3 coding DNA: TGTGCCAGCAGCTTGGGGGGACGAGGAAACACCATATATTTT.

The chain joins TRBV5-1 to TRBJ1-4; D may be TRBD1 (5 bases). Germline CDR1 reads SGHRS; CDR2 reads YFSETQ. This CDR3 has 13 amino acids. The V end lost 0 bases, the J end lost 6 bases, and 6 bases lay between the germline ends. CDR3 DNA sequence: TGCGCCAGCAGCTTGGCAGGGTATGAAAAACTGTTTTTT. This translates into CASSLAGYEKLFF.

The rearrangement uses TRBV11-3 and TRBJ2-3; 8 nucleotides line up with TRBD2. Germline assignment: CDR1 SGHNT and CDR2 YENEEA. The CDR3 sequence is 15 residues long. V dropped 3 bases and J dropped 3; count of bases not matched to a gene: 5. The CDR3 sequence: CASSLSGSKTDTQYF. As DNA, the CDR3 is TGTGCCAGCAGCTTGAGCGGGAGTAAAACAGATACGCAGTATTTT.

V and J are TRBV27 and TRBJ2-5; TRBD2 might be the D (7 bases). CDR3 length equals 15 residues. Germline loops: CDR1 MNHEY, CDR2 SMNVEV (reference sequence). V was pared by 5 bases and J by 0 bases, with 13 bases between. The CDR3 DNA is TGTGCCAGCAGTAGAGGGGGGGCGAACCAAGAGACCCAGTACTTC. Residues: CASSRGGANQETQYF.

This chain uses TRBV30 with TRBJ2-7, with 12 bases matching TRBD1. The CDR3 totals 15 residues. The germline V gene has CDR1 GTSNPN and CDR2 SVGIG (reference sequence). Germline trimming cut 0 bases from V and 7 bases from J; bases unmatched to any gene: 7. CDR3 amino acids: CAWSVPGQGAEEQYF. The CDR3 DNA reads TGTGCCTGGAGTGTTCCGGGACAGGGGGCGGAAGAGCAGTACTTC.

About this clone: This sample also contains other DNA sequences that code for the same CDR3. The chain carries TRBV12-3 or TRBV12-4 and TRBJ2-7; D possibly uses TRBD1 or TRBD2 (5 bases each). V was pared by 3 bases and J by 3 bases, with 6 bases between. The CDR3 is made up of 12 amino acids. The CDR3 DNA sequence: TGTGCCAGCAGTTTGAGGGGCTACGAGCAGTACTTC. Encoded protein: CASSLRGYEQYF.

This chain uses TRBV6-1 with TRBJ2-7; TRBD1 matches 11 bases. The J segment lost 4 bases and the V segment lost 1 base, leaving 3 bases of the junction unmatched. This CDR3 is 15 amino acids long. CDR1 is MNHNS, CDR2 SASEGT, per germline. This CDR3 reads CASSEGTGGAYEQYF. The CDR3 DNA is TGTGCCAGCAGTGAAGGGACAGGGGGCGCGTACGAGCAGTACTTC.

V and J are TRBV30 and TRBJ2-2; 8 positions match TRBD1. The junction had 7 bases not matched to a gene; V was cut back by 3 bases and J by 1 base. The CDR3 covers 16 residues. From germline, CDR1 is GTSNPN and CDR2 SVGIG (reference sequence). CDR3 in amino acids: CAWRPQGVRNTGELFF. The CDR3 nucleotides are TGTGCCTGGAGACCACAGGGGGTTAGGAACACCGGGGAGCTGTTTTTT.

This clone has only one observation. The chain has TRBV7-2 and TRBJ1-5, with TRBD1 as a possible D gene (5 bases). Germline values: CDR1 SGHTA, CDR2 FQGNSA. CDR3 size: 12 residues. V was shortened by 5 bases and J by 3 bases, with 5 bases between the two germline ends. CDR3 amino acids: CASSGTNQPQHF. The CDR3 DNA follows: TGTGCCAGCAGCGGGACCAATCAGCCCCAGCATTTT. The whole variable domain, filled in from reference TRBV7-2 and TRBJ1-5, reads GAGVSQSPSNKVTEKGKDVELRCDPISGHTALYWYRQSLGQGLEFLIYFQGNSAPDKSGLPSDRFSAERTGGSVSTLTIQRTQQEDSAVYLCASSGTNQPQHFGDGTRLSIL.

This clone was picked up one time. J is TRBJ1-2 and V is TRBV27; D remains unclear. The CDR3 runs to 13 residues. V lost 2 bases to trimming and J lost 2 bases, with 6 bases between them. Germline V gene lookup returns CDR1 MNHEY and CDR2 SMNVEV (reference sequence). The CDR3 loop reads CASSLAGNYGYTF. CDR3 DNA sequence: TGTGCCAGCAGTTTAGCGGGAAACTATGGCTACACCTTC.

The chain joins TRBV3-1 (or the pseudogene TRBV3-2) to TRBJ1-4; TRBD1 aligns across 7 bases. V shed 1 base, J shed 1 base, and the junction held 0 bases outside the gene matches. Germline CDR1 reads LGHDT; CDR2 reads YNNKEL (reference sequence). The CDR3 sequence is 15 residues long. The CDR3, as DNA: TGTGCCAGCAGCCAAGGGGACAGAACTAATGAAAAACTGTTTTTT. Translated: CASSQGDRTNEKLFF.

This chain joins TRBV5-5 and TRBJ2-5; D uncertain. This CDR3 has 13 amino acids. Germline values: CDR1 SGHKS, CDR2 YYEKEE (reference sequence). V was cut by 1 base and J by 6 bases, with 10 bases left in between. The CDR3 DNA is TGTGCCAGCAGCTTGCGGGCGGTTCAGACCCAGTACTTC. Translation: CASSLRAVQTQYF.

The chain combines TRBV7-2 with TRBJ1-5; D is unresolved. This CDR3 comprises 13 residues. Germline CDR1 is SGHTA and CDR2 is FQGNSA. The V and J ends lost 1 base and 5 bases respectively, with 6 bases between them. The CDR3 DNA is TGTGCCAGCAGCTTAGTAGGCGATCAGCCCCAGCATTTT. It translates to CASSLVGDQPQHF.

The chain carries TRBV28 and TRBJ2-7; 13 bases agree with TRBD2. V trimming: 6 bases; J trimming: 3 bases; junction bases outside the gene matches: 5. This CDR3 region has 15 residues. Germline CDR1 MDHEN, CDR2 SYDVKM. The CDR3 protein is CASSPGLAGDYEQYF. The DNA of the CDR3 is TGTGCCAGCAGCCCCGGACTAGCGGGAGACTACGAGCAGTACTTC.

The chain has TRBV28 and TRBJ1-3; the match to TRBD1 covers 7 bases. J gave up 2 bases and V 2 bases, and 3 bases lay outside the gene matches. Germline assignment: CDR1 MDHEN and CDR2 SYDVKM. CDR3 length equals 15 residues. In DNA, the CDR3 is TGTGCCAGCAGTTTAGATCAGGGGGCTGGAAACACCATATATTTT. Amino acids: CASSLDQGAGNTIYF. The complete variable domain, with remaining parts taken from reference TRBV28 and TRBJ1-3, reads DVKVTQSSRYLVKRTGEKVFLECVQDMDHENMFWYRQDPGLGLRLIYFSYDVKMKEKGDIPEGYSVSREKKERFSLILESASTNQTSMYLCASSLDQGAGNTIYFGEGSWLTVV.

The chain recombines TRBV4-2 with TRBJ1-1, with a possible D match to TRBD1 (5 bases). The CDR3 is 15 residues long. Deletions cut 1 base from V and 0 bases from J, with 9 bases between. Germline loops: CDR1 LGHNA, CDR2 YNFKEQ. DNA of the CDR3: TGTGCCAGCAGCCAAGGGGGCGGGCTGAACACTGAAGCTTTCTTT. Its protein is CASSQGGGLNTEAFF.

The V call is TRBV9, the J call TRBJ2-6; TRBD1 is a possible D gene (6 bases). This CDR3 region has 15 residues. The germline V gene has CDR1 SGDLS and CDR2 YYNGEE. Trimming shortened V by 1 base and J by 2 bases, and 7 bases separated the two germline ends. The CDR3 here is CASSVRTAGANVLTF. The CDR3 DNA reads TGTGCCAGCAGCGTAAGGACAGCTGGGGCCAACGTCCTGACTTTC.

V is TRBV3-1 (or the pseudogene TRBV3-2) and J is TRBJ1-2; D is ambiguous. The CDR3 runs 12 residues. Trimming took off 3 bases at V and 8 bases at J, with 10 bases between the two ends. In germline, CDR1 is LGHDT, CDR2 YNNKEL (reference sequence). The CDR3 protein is CASSHRAVGYTF. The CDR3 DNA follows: TGTGCCAGCAGCCACAGAGCGGTGGGCTACACCTTC.

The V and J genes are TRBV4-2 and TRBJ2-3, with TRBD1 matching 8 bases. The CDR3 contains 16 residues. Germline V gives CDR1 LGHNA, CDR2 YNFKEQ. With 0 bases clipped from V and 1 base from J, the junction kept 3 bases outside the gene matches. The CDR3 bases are TGTGCCAGCAGCCAAGATGTGGGACAGGGCACAGATACGCAGTATTTT. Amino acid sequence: CASSQDVGQGTDTQYF.

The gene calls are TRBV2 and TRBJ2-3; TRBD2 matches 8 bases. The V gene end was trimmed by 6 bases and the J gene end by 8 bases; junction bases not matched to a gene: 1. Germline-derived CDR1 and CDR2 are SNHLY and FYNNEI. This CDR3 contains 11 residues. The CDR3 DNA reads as TGTGCCAGCAGGACTAGCGTTACGCAGTATTTT. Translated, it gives CASRTSVTQYF.